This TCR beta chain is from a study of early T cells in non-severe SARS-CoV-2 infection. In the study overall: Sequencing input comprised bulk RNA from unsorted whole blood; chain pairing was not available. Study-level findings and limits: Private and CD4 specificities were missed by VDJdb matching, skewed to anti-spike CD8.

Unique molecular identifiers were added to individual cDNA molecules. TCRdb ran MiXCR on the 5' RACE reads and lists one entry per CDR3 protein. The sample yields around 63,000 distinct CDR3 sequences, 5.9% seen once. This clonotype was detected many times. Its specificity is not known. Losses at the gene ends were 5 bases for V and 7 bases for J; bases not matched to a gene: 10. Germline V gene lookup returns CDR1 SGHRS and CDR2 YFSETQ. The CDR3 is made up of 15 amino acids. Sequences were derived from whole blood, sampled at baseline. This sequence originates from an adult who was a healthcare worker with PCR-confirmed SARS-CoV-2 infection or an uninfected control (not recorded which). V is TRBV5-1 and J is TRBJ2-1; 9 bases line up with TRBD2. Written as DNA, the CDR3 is TGCGCCAGCAGATATAGCGGGAGCATCGGAAATGAGCAGTTCTTC. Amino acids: CASRYSGSIGNEQFF. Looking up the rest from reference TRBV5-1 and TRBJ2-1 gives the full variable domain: KAGVTQTPRYLIKTRGQQVTLSCSPISGHRSVSWYQQTPGQGLQFLFEYFSETQRNKGNFPGRFSGRQFSNSRSEMNVSTLELGDSALYLCASRYSGSIGNEQFFGPGTRLTVL.